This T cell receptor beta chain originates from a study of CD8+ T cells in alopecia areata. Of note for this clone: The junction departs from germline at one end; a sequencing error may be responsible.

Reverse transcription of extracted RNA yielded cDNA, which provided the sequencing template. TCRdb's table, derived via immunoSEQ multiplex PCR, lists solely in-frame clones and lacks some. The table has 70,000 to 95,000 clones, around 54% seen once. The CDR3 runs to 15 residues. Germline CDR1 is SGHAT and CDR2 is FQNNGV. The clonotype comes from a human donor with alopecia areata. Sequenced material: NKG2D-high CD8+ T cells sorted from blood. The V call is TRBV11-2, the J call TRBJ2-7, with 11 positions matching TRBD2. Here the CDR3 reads CASSLDRSSLAGVGF. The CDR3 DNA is TGTGCCAGCAGCTTAGATCGTTCGTCACTAGCGGGAGTAGGGTTC. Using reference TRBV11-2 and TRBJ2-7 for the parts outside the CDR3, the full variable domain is EAGVAQSPRYKIIEKRQSVAFWCNPISGHATLYWYQQILGQGPKLLIQFQNNGVVDDSQLPKDRFSAERLKGVDSTLKIQPAKLEDSAVYLCASSLDRSSLAGVGFGPGTRLTVT.